The clone carrying this T cell receptor (beta chain) was counted a single time. PCR was performed using 60 Vbeta and 13 Jbeta primers. Clones were read by immunoSEQ multiplex PCR, and TCRdb kept only the in-frame ones, dropping some. This repertoire shows about 160,000 clones, around nine tenths found once; its top ten account for 0.85%. V was pared by 2 bases and J by 5 bases, with 5 bases of the junction left unmatched. This CDR3 has 14 amino acids. The germline V gene encodes CDR1 SEHNR and CDR2 FQNEAQ (reference sequence). The data belong to a study of cytomegalovirus exposure and HLA in healthy donors.

The chain joins TRBV7-9 to TRBJ2-7, with 8 bases lining up with TRBD1. This clonotype originated in a woman aged 25-40 years in good health and CMV-seronegative. Specimen: PBMCs. CDR3 in DNA: TGTGCCAGCAGCTTAATACAGGGGGGCGACGAGCAGTACTTC. As protein: CASSLIQGGDEQYF. Based on the CDR3 plus reference TRBV7-9 and TRBJ2-7, the full variable domain is DTGVSQNPRHKITKRGQNVTFRCDPISEHNRLYWYRQTLGQGPEFLTYFQNEAQLEKSRLLSDRFSAERPKGSFSTLEIQRTEQGDSAMYLCASSLIQGGDEQYFGPGTRLTVT.